The rows below give T cell receptor beta chains drawn from one sample of a study of cytomegalovirus exposure and HLA in healthy donors. Assay: immunoSEQ multiplex PCR; the TCRdb copy retains only in-frame clones and omits some. The sample has some 220,000 clones, approximately 80% seen once. Specimen: PBMCs. Receptors originate from a woman aged 40-49 years in good health and CMV-seronegative. Both conserved end residues are part of each CDR3. D genes are given only for firm matches. The size entry is marked missing in some rows and otherwise reads once, few, many or a size class.

TRBJ2-5,once,TRBV6-6,TRBD2,TGTGCCAGCAGTTGGGCGGGGGGTTGGGAGACCCAGTACTTC,CASSWAGGWETQYF
TRBJ2-5,-,TRBV19,TRBD2,TGTGCCAGTAGTATCGGGGGGGCACAAGAGACCCAGTACTTC,CASSIGGAQETQYF
TRBJ1-1,-,TRBV5-1,TRBD1,TGCGCCAGCAGCCTACAGGGGGTTTCCACTGAAGCTTTCTTT,CASSLQGVSTEAFF
TRBJ1-5,-,TRBV18,-,TGTGCCAGCTCACCAGTCGAGTTCTCAGGGTATGAGGATCAGCCCCAGCATTTT,CASSPVEFSGYEDQPQHF
TRBJ2-1,-,TRBV5-1,TRBD2,TGCGCCAGCGGGCCCGACCTGGGGACTAGCTACAATGAGCAGTTCTTC,CASGPDLGTSYNEQFF
TRBJ2-5,-,TRBV5-8,TRBD1,TGTGCCAGCAGCCCGGGGACAGGGGTAGAGACCCAGTACTTC,CASSPGTGVETQYF
TRBJ2-3,-,TRBV18,TRBD2,TGTGCCAGCTCCCGATCGCTAGCGGGGGTAACAGATACGCAGTATTTT,CASSRSLAGVTDTQYF
TRBJ2-1,once,TRBV7-2,TRBD2,TGTGCCAGCAGCTTTGGCGGGGGGGGTTACAATGAGCAGTTCTTC,CASSFGGGGYNEQFF
TRBJ1-5,-,TRBV30,TRBD1,TGTGCCTGGAGTGAGGGACAGTACAATCAGCCCCAGCATTTT,CAWSEGQYNQPQHF
TRBJ2-4,-,TRBV15,-,TGTGCCACCAGAACAGACAGACCCAAAAACATTCAGTACTTC,CATRTDRPKNIQYF
TRBJ2-2,-,TRBV6-1,-,TGTGCCAGCAGTGGAGGGTTCACCGGGGAGCTGTTTTTT,CASSGGFTGELFF
TRBJ1-5,-,TRBV27,-,TGTGCCAGCAACCCAATAGGAGCCAATCAGCCCCAGCATTTT,CASNPIGANQPQHF
TRBJ2-4,-,TRBV25-1,-,TGTGCCAGCAGTGAGAGGGGGTTTCAAAACATTCAGTACTTC,CASSERGFQNIQYF
TRBJ1-2,-,TRBV6-5,TRBD1,TGTGCCAGCAGTTACTCGACGGGACAGAGAGTCTATGGCTACACCTTC,CASSYSTGQRVYGYTF
TRBJ2-7,-,TRBV6-5,TRBD1,TGTGCCAGCAGACGTACCGGGACAGGGAGTTACGAGCAGTACTTC,CASRRTGTGSYEQYF
TRBJ2-3,-,TRBV6-1,-,TGTGCCAGCCAGACAGGGAGGGATACGCAGTATTTT,CASQTGRDTQYF
TRBJ2-5,-,TRBV30,TRBD1,TGTGCCTGGAGAGAGAGGACAGGGGGCGGTGAGACCCAGTACTTC,CAWRERTGGGETQYF
TRBJ2-1,-,TRBV10-3,TRBD2,TGTGCCATCAGTGAGTCGGCTAGCGGGGGATACAATGAGCAGTTCTTC,CAISESASGGYNEQFF
TRBJ2-3,-,TRBV15,TRBD2,TGTGCCACCAGCAGGGCCGGGGGGGAAGGGACAGATACGCAGTATTTT,CATSRAGGEGTDTQYF
TRBJ2-3,-,TRBV5-1,TRBD1,TGCGCCAGCCGCGCAGGGGGAAGCACAGATACGCAGTATTTT,CASRAGGSTDTQYF
TRBJ1-2,-,TRBV27,TRBD1,TGTGCCAGCAGTTTACTCGGACAGGGGATTGCTAACTATGGCTACACCTTC,CASSLLGQGIANYGYTF
TRBJ1-1,-,TRBV5-1,-,TGCGCCAGCAGCTTGGGGGCTGCGGGGACTGAAGCTTTCTTT,CASSLGAAGTEAFF
TRBJ1-2,once,TRBV5-5,TRBD1,TGTGCCAGCAGCTTGGGACAGGGGAAAGACTATGGCTACACCTTC,CASSLGQGKDYGYTF
TRBJ2-5,-,TRBV6-5,TRBD2,TGTGCCAGCAGTTACACGTCGCGGGGGGACCAAGAGACCCAGTACTTC,CASSYTSRGDQETQYF
TRBJ2-7,once,TRBV10-1,TRBD2,TGCGCCAGCAGTGAGCCCGGACTAGCGGGGGTCTGTGGCCCTCAATGCGAGCAGTACTTC,CASSEPGLAGVCGPQCEQYF
TRBJ2-7,-,TRBV11-3,-,TGTGCCAGCAGCTTCGCTTGGACAGTCTACGAGCAGTACTTC,CASSFAWTVYEQYF
TRBJ1-1,-,TRBV5-1,-,TGCGCCAGCAGCTTGGAAGGGGTAGTCACTGAAGCTTTCTTT,CASSLEGVVTEAFF
TRBJ1-6,-,TRBV7-9,TRBD1,TGTGCCAGCAGCTTAGTCACAGGGGATAATTCACCCCTCCACTTT,CASSLVTGDNSPLHF
TRBJ2-2,-,TRBV29-1,-,TGCAGCGTCCTTTCCGGGGAGCTGTTTTTT,CSVLSGELFF
TRBJ1-1,-,TRBV7-9,-,TGTGCCAGCAGCCCGAGAGGCGGGAAAGGCACTGAAGCTTTCTTT,CASSPRGGKGTEAFF
TRBJ2-7,-,TRBV6-5,-,TGTGCCAGCAGGCTAACAGAGAGCTCCTACGAGCAGTACTTC,CASRLTESSYEQYF
TRBJ1-6,-,TRBV6-1,TRBD1,TGTGCCAGCAAACCCCCGGGACAGGTCAATTCACCCCTCCACTTT,CASKPPGQVNSPLHF
TRBJ2-7,-,TRBV27,TRBD1,TGTGCCAGCAGTTTCCACGGGACAGGAGAGCAGTACTTC,CASSFHGTGEQYF
TRBJ1-5,-,TRBV18,-,TGTGCCAGCTCACCCCCCCCAGGAGGTTGCCATTTT,CASSPPPGGCHF
TRBJ2-5,-,TRBV30,TRBD2,TGTGCCTGGAGTCCGGGCTCTAGCGGGGGAAGAGAGACCCAGTACTTC,CAWSPGSSGGRETQYF
TRBJ1-4,-,TRBV6-1,TRBD1,TGTGCTGGGCGGGGACAGGGTGGTGAAAAACTGTTTTTT,CAGRGQGGEKLFF
TRBJ1-5,-,TRBV19,-,TGTGCCAGTAGACTACAGGTAAATCAGCCCCAGCATTTT,CASRLQVNQPQHF
TRBJ1-2,-,TRBV29-1,-,TGCAGCGTTCGGGTCGGGAACTATGGCTACACCTTC,CSVRVGNYGYTF
TRBJ2-3,-,TRBV7-6,TRBD2,TGTGCCAGCAGCTCCCGCGCAGGAGCGGGGGCTGGCACAGATACGCAGTATTTT,CASSSRAGAGAGTDTQYF
TRBJ2-1,-,TRBV30,TRBD1,TGTGCCTGGACGGAGACAGGGGCCTACAATGAGCAGTTCTTC,CAWTETGAYNEQFF